This T cell receptor beta chain appears in the sequencing data of a study of T cell responses to AZD1222 COVID-19 vaccine (dated by TCRdb to the early 2020s). At the level of the whole study: AZD1222 recipients whose second dose came at about 4 weeks and those whose second dose came at about 12 weeks were combined into one group, since spike-specific TCR depth and breadth did not differ between the two schedules. Trial participants were enrolled by age into 18-55, 56-69 and 70-plus year subgroups, with roughly 150, 30 and 60 TCR-sequenced participants respectively. A total of 240 or so trial participants underwent TCR sequencing, of whom nearly 210 had received two doses of AZD1222 and about 26 had received two doses of the MenACWY control vaccine. Here is what the overall study found, with its caveats: Because no samples from the day 14 peak response were available, repertoires could be characterized only after the peak T cell response. Only 5 to 7 AZD1222 recipients were SARS-CoV-2 seropositive at baseline, limiting conclusions about previously exposed vaccinees. In the small 56-69-year group, the increase in depth fell short of significance, most likely because of low power. After two AZD1222 doses, spike-specific TCR breadth and depth were significantly higher than at day 0 and than in MenACWY recipients. The whole spike protein was spanned by vaccine-associated CD4 TCRs, and dominant responses were seen in regions 160-218 and 743-854. Reportedly, close to half of the unique spike-specific TCRs recognized epitopes lying outside the regions that are mutated in the B.1.351 and B.1.1.7 variants. Participants were mostly white British, with more females than males. The authors suggested clonal diversity may have been underestimated.

For this clone: Its antigen target is currently unknown. The sample holds no much larger clone one base away, and base qualities are not on file.

Interpreted using the paper, the time point label stands for: baseline before first vaccination. Samples from vaccinated people were obtained from the UK trials COV001 and COV002, which included a single-blind randomized controlled phase 2/3 trial of AZD1222 (ChAdOx1 nCoV-19) in healthy adults. For TCRbeta chain sequencing, PBMC samples from trial participants were taken at day 0 and at day 28 after the second dose. The CDR3 regions of human TCRbeta chains were subjected to immunosequencing. The study's own analysis went as follows. TCRs in the repertoires were compared against a reference library of SARS-CoV-2-specific TCRs that had been generated with the MIRA antigen-specificity platform. Breadth was defined as the fraction of unique TCRs that were SARS-CoV-2-associated. Depth was defined as the fraction of total T cells that were SARS-CoV-2-associated. Using the MIRA data, every spike-specific TCR was mapped to the spike region that the TCR reacted to and assigned to either a CD4 or a CD8 class. Log10-transformed breadth and depth values were compared by one-way ANOVA with Sidak's multiple comparisons tests. TCRdb re-hosts the immuneACCESS table, in-frame sequences only. Its copies lack some clones; in the studies checked, an unresolved V gene accounts for under half of them, and the cause for the rest is not known. V, J and clone size are taken as reported in that table, and D and trimming were inferred from the DNA itself. The sample table records tens of thousands of clones; 65% to 90% of these occur just once. The ten largest clones add up to approximately 18% of the sample.

The specimen comprised peripheral blood, sampled on day 0 of AZD1222 vaccination. The clonotype originates from an adult in good health.

The DNA is TGCGCCAGCAGTGCAGTGGGGACTGAAGCTTTCTTT. This translates into CASSAVGTEAFF. Recombination connected TRBV10-2 to TRBJ1-1, with no reliable assignment of the D segment. CDR1 and CDR2 were assigned from the germline V gene as WSHSY and SAAADI. Relative to germline, V is 4 bases shorter and J is 5 bases shorter, with 8 bases between their ends. The CDR3 measures 12 amino acids from cysteine to phenylalanine. Only the CDR3 DNA stays, 36 bases, in frame from base 1.